Given below is one T cell receptor beta chain in context. Its antigen is unknown. No quality values exist for individual bases; no much larger clone is one base distant. This record belongs to a study of beta chain features in type 1 diabetes (dated by TCRdb to the late 2010s). As for the study more broadly: Patients and healthy donors did not differ in mean age, gender distribution, total cell number or subset yield. A total of roughly 100 million sorted cells were examined across all samples, and RNA yield correlated strongly with the number of cells per subset. Regulatory and stem cell-like memory subsets were obtained from only 8 patients and about eight healthy donors, while naive and central memory subsets were obtained from all 30 or so donors. In the study, recently diagnosed type 1 diabetes patients and matched healthy donors were compared on the TCRB repertoires of their sorted circulating CD4+ T cell subsets.

Overall study results and their limits: PCR may preferentially amplify shorter templates, but because patient and control samples were amplified and corrected together, any resulting skew would affect both groups equally. Fewer insertions and more nucleotide deletions at VDJ recombination sites were observed in patients with type 1 diabetes, implying thymic rearrangement abnormalities. HLA sub-analyses involved small numbers of individuals, so any influence of HLA type on TCRB rearrangement remained unresolved. A moderate but significant shortening of TCRB CDR3 length was observed in type 1 diabetes patients in all four CD4+ subsets. The naive, central memory and regulatory TCRB repertoires appeared to resemble one another more closely among patients than among healthy donors. Because cDNA rather than genomic DNA was sequenced, highly expressing activated cells could have been over-represented, although no difference in activation and CD3 levels was found between groups.

CDR1 is given as ENHRY and CDR2 as SYGVKD, both from the germline V gene. Including cysteine and phenylalanine, the CDR3 has 14 amino acids. The retained sequence is limited to the CDR3, 42 bases, with the frame set at the first base. V was cut back by 11 bases and J by 0 bases, leaving a gap of 13 bases between them. Each donor gave one peripheral blood draw, around 100 mL on average, collected into heparinised tubes. A BD FACSAria II and a panel including CD45RO, CCR7, CD25, CD127, CD95 and CD27 were used to sort naive, central memory, regulatory and stem cell-like memory CD4+ T cells. A purity above 95% was achieved for all sorted populations. PBMCs were isolated immediately by Lymphoprep density gradient centrifugation and stained directly without culture. So that batch effects would be minimized, each experiment stained and sorted samples in pairs, pairing one healthy donor with one patient.

The entire amount of isolated RNA was reverse transcribed using the High Capacity cDNA Reverse Transcription Kit, so the sequenced TCRB transcripts were expressed ones. Deep immunoSEQ sequencing was applied to naive, central memory and regulatory T cell samples, giving an average of roughly 3.6 million total reads per sample. Sorted cells were lysed in RLT buffer and RNA was extracted with DNase-treated RNeasy Micro or Mini kits, depending on cell number. To prevent cross-contamination, every cell subset was processed on its own, while patient and healthy donor samples were processed together. Using the immunoSEQ multiplex PCR, TCRB sequences were amplified from cDNA into 87-bp fragments spanning the CDR3 region. The amplicons were sequenced using the Illumina HiSeq platform. In the paper's pipeline: PCR bias was computationally corrected using synthetic template baselines, reads within Hamming distance 2 were collapsed, and singletons that could not be merged were discarded. Reads were aligned against IMGT to assign V, D and J genes, CDR3 length and insertions or deletions at six rearrangement sites. Within each subset, clonotype counts were normalized to sorted cell number, and only after that were true diversity and Gini coefficients computed with the tcR R package. The overlap coefficient, calculated on TCRB nucleotide sequences, was used to measure repertoire sharing. TCRdb obtained this table from immuneACCESS and retained in-frame rearrangements with V and J assigned. These tables miss some clones; where compared with another copy, unresolved V genes account for less than half of the shortfall, and the remainder is unexplained. That table gives V, J and clone size, and the DNA gave D and trimming. For this sample the table gives 300,000 to 350,000 clones, of which roughly 8% were detected only once. Together, the top ten hold around 0.44% of the sample.

The chain couples TRBV10-3 to TRBJ2-2, and perhaps TRBD1 as D gene, on 5 matching bases. Sequences were obtained from central memory CD4+ T cells from blood. This TCR derives from a woman aged 18-30 years in good health. CDR3 sequence: CAAYDRANTGELFF. The DNA sequence is given as TGTGCCGCGTACGACAGAGCGAACACCGGGGAGCTGTTTTTT.